This T cell receptor (beta chain) was recovered during a study of identical twins. Whole-study findings and limits: Within cord blood, abundant beta clonotypes carried fewer insertions, but memory repertoires showed no such trend. Recombination models fit unrelated individuals' TCR alpha sharing but underestimated twins'. Out-of-frame alpha sequences shared by twins were enriched for low generation probability.

MiXCR, applied by TCRdb to the 5' RACE reads, yields one record per CDR3 protein. There are roughly 470,000 distinct CDR3 sequences in the sample; roughly 13% occur only once, and approximately 0.98% lies in the top ten. This clonotype was found a few times. Its antigen is still unknown. Trimming cost V 5 bases and J 15 bases, with 17 bases left between them. The length of the CDR3 is 12 residues. Germline V CDR1 and CDR2: SEHNR, FQNEAQ (reference sequence). The data were also submitted as part of a second study, on yellow fever vaccine responses in identical twins.

This receptor was taken from a woman aged 18-29 years in good health. Sequenced sample: CD4+ T cells sorted from blood. This chain uses TRBV7-9 with TRBJ2-1, with unresolved D. The CDR3 here is CASSPSGYAGFF. The CDR3 nucleotides read TGTGCCAGCAGCCCCTCGGGCTACGCCGGGTTCTTC.